This TCR beta chain was found in a study of blood T cell dynamics during melanoma immunotherapy (dated by TCRdb to 2019 to 2021). Regarding the complete study: Patients had metastatic melanoma and received first-line pembrolizumab or nivolumab plus ipilimumab as standard of care in the United Kingdom. To identify early correlates of response, the study profiled peripheral T cell receptor repertoires in patients with metastatic melanoma before and after one cycle of checkpoint inhibitor therapy. The training cohort consisted of consecutive patients, while an additional independent group of patients from the same centre was pooled to form an external validation set. Points the paper makes about the study in general: The study could not determine whether the T cell clones driving repertoire changes were melanoma-specific or reflected general immune activation. The relatively small sample size was acknowledged as something that could potentially limit how far the results can be generalized. Unlike progressors, patients who went on to achieve disease control showed a bifurcated reorganization of the PBMC repertoire at W3, with either increased clonality or increased diversity.

Sample time point, as interpreted from the label and publication: pre-treatment baseline. Blood samples were taken before treatment (T0) and at week 3 (W3), following the first cycle of checkpoint blockade. Except for two patients with rapid clinical progression, response was assessed 12 weeks after the first infusion by RECIST 1.1; disease control meant complete response, partial response or stable disease. Patients with prior systemic cancer treatment, concomitant immunosuppressant therapy or synchronous other active malignancies were excluded. TCR beta was sequenced in both bulk PBMC and plasma cell-free DNA in order to track circulating cells as well as T cell turnover. Lymphoprep and SepMate tubes were used to isolate PBMC from blood, and red cell lysis was then performed. QIAamp DNA Blood Mini kits were used to extract DNA from PBMC and sorted T cell subsets. This clone was detected a few times. What this receptor recognizes is not known. There are no base qualities to consult, and no much larger clone falls within one base.

V gives up 8 bases and J gives up 0 bases, and the segment between their germline ends measures 13 bases. Inclusive of the bounding cysteine and phenylalanine, the CDR3 is 14 residues long. Only CDR3 DNA is held: 42 bases, read in frame from base 1. CDR1 is given as SNHLY and CDR2 as FYNNEI, both from the germline V gene. Every bulk PBMC sample was loaded with the same fixed amount of approximately 330 ng of DNA. TCR beta CDR3 sequences were amplified from genomic DNA using the immunoSEQ TCRb Assay kit according to manufacturer instructions. The KAPA Library Quantification Kit for Illumina platforms was used to quantify the pooled libraries by qPCR. Pooled libraries were sequenced on an Illumina NextSeq 500, clustered at about 0.6-1.2 pM. The published analysis was carried out like this. Analysis of the TCR data relied on immunoSEQ ANALYZER and the R LymphoSeq package. A rearrangement efficiency score was calculated as productive divided by the sum of productive and non-productive CDR3 sequences. Clonality was measured with the Gini coefficient and diversity with the Renyi index at alpha=1, and both measures were compared pairwise between timepoints within each patient. Clonal relatedness used an edit distance of 3, and repertoire similarity used the Bhattacharyya coefficient, both computed in LymphoSeq. To classify response, a linear discriminant analysis based on week-3 changes in clonality and diversity was built using the R MASS and caret packages. TCRdb obtained this table from immuneACCESS and retained in-frame rearrangements with V and J assigned. These tables miss some clones; where compared with another copy, unresolved V genes account for less than half of the shortfall, and the remainder is unexplained. That table supplies the V and J calls and clone size; D and trimming were determined from the DNA. Present in this sample are about 22,000 clones, approximately 89% of which were seen just once. Approximately 1.2% of the sample comes from the top ten.

Sample: blood, taken from a patient treated with checkpoint blockade. The origin of this receptor is a human donor with melanoma. The rearranged segments are TRBV2 and TRBJ1-1; no D segment can be confidently identified. CDR3 loop: CASGTSGLNTEAFF. The base sequence is TGTGCCAGCGGTACCTCAGGTTTGAACACTGAAGCTTTCTTT.